The clone carrying this TCR beta chain was recorded a few times. Its antigen is still unknown. This record comes from a study of identical twins. Study-wide findings and caveats: With abundant cord blood beta clonotypes, insertions were fewer; memory repertoires showed no such pattern. Conclusions rested on cross-sectional statistics rather than following the same donors.

The germline gives CDR1 SNHLY, CDR2 FYNNEI. The CDR3 has 14 residues. V lost 8 bases to trimming and J lost 5 bases, with 16 bases between them. TCRdb fed the 5' RACE reads into MiXCR, producing one record per CDR3 protein. The sample has about 530,000 distinct CDR3 sequences; approximately 20% are singletons. The data also belong to a second study, concerning yellow fever vaccine responses in identical twins.

The chain employs TRBV2 and TRBJ2-1; the D gene is possibly TRBD2 (5 bases). The sample consisted of CD4+ T cells sorted from blood. This clonotype was sampled from a woman in her late teens or twenties in good health. The CDR3 sequence: CASVDRGRDNEQFF. The DNA of the CDR3 is TGTGCCAGCGTAGATCGAGGGAGAGACAATGAGCAGTTCTTC.